Shown below are 27 T cell receptor beta chains from a single sample sequenced in a study of shared T cell receptors in the human thymus. Measured with immunoSEQ multiplex PCR; TCRdb has only the in-frame clones, and not every one. The data hold 450,000 to 650,000 clones, with 70% to 80% observed a single time. The sample also formed part of further work on human thymus T cells.

The material sequenced was thymocytes. The receptors originated from a boy under two years old with a congenital heart defect.

V is TRBV4-3 and J is TRBJ2-7; 9 nucleotides line up with TRBD1. Germline V gene lookup returns CDR1 LGHNA and CDR2 YSLEER. The CDR3 contains 19 residues. Trimming took 0 bases from V and 6 from J; bases not matched to a gene: 18. This CDR3 is CASSQDWGTSWTGAVEQYF. The CDR3 region has the DNA TGCGCCAGCAGCCAAGATTGGGGCACTTCTTGGACAGGGGCGGTCGAGCAGTACTTC.

This sequence joins TRBV7-6 and TRBJ2-4; 12 nucleotides agree with TRBD2. The V gene end was trimmed by 4 bases and the J gene end by 9 bases; junction bases not matched to a gene: 19. This CDR3 spans 19 amino acids. CDR1 SGHVS and CDR2 FNYEAQ come from the germline V gene. For the CDR3, the DNA is TGTGCCAGCAGCTCCGCTCCGGCTAGCGGGAGGGCCGGGATTGTCATTCAGTACTTC. It yields the protein CASSSAPASGRAGIVIQYF.

The CDR3 nucleotides are TGTGCCAGCAGCGTAGACAGGGGCCCCCACTATGGCTACACCTTC. Encoded protein: CASSVDRGPHYGYTF. The chain has TRBV5-6 and TRBJ1-2; 8 bases agree with TRBD1. Germline assignment: CDR1 SGHDT and CDR2 YYEEEE. The CDR3 totals 15 residues. V was pared by 4 bases and J by 3 bases, with 8 bases of the junction left unmatched.

V gene TRBV5-1 combines with J gene TRBJ2-6, with 10 bases that match TRBD1. With 2 bases clipped from V and 0 bases from J, the junction kept 11 bases outside the gene matches. CDR1 and CDR2 from the germline V gene are SGHRS and YFSETQ. CDR3 length equals 20 residues. CDR3 in DNA: TGCGCCAGCAGCTTCTGGCTCTGGGGACAGGGGCCCTCTGGGGCCAACGTCCTGACTTTC. Translation: CASSFWLWGQGPSGANVLTF. Together with reference TRBV5-1 and TRBJ2-6, the CDR3 gives the full variable domain: KAGVTQTPRYLIKTRGQQVTLSCSPISGHRSVSWYQQTPGQGLQFLFEYFSETQRNKGNFPGRFSGRQFSNSRSEMNVSTLELGDSALYLCASSFWLWGQGPSGANVLTFGAGSRLTVL.

The chain combines TRBV27 with TRBJ2-7, with D tentatively TRBD2 (5 bases). Looked up from germline, CDR1 is MNHEY and CDR2 is SMNVEV (reference sequence). The V gene lost 7 bases and the J gene lost 5 bases, with 18 bases spanning the gap. The CDR3 consists of 14 residues. The CDR3 region is CASTSPGVPHEQYF. CDR3 nucleotide sequence: TGTGCCAGCACCAGCCCCGGGGTTCCCCACGAGCAGTACTTC.

V and J are TRBV30 and TRBJ1-2, with D possibly TRBD1 on 5 matching bases. The CDR3 is 14 residues long. V dropped 3 bases and J dropped 6 bases, with 17 bases sitting between them. The germline V gene has CDR1 GTSNPN and CDR2 SVGIG (reference sequence). DNA for the CDR3: TGTGCCTGGAGCAGACAGCCCAGGAAACATGGCTACACCTTC. It specifies CAWSRQPRKHGYTF.

The J gene is TRBJ2-7, the V gene TRBV5-1, with a weak D call TRBD2 (6 bases). The CDR3 loop spans 15 amino acids. The germline V and J ends were trimmed by 4 bases and 4 bases, with 18 bases remaining between them. The V gene's germline CDR1 is SGHRS and CDR2 YFSETQ. This CDR3 reads CASSPIAERVYEQYF. The CDR3 nucleotides are TGCGCCAGCAGCCCTATAGCGGAGAGAGTTTACGAGCAGTACTTC.

The CDR3 DNA reads as TGTGCCATCACCACCGGACTAGCGGGAGCGTACGAGCAGTACTTC. Translated: CAITTGLAGAYEQYF. V gene TRBV10-3 combines with J gene TRBJ2-7; TRBD2 aligns across 13 bases. V dropped 7 bases and J dropped 4; count of bases not matched to a gene: 7. The germline V gene encodes CDR1 ENHRY and CDR2 SYGVKD. CDR3 length: 15 residues.

The V gene is TRBV5-1, the J gene TRBJ1-1, with D maybe TRBD1 (5 bases). CDR1 is SGHRS and CDR2 is YFSETQ in the germline V gene. The V gene lost 2 bases and the J gene lost 4 bases, with 12 bases spanning the gap. CDR3 size: 14 residues. CDR3 in amino acids: CASSFLRGPTEAFF. CDR3 bases: TGCGCCAGCAGCTTCCTAAGGGGTCCCACTGAAGCTTTCTTT.

The rearrangement links TRBV4-1 to TRBJ2-7, with TRBD2 identical over 10 bases. The V gene end was trimmed by 1 base and the J gene end by 0 bases; junction bases not matched to a gene: 15. Germline-derived CDR1 and CDR2 are MGHRA and YSYEKL. CDR3 length equals 20 residues. The CDR3 DNA reads as TGCGCCAGCAGCCAAGGGGATGGGACTAGCGTAGGGGGGGCCTCCTACGAGCAGTACTTC. Translated: CASSQGDGTSVGGASYEQYF.

J is TRBJ2-7 and V is TRBV7-9; TRBD2 matches at 7 bases. This CDR3 has 14 residues. V gave up 6 bases and J gave up 4 bases; unmatched junction bases: 9. Germline loops: CDR1 SEHNR, CDR2 FQNEAQ (reference sequence). Written as DNA, the CDR3 is TGTGCCAGCAGTACCCTAGCGGAGCCTTACGAGCAGTACTTC. This gives the protein CASSTLAEPYEQYF.

This clone came up a few times. The gene calls are TRBV4-1 and TRBJ2-3, with 7 bases aligning to TRBD1. The CDR3 length is 15 residues. V shed 3 bases, J shed 2 bases, and the junction held 5 bases outside the gene matches. Germline CDR1 and CDR2: MGHRA and YSYEKL. The CDR3 nucleotides read TGCGCCAGCAGCCATAGGGACAGTTCCACAGATACGCAGTATTTT. This gives the protein CASSHRDSSTDTQYF.

V and J are TRBV6-5 and TRBJ2-1, with 7 positions matching TRBD2. V dropped 6 bases and J dropped 2; count of bases not matched to a gene: 7. CDR3 length equals 15 residues. Germline V gene lookup returns CDR1 MNHEY and CDR2 SVGAGI. CDR3 sequence: CASSSHREAYNEQFF. The CDR3 nucleotides read TGTGCCAGCAGCTCCCACCGGGAGGCCTACAATGAGCAGTTCTTC.

The chain is built from TRBV28 and TRBJ1-5, with 7 bases aligning to TRBD1. In germline, CDR1 is MDHEN, CDR2 SYDVKM. V lost 5 bases and J lost 7; bases outside the gene matches: 17. There are 17 residues in the CDR3. The CDR3 reads CASSPGPTGPGGQPQHF. The CDR3 coding sequence is TGTGCCAGCAGTCCGGGTCCGACAGGGCCAGGAGGACAGCCCCAGCATTTT. The full variable domain, with the rest looked up from reference TRBV28 and TRBJ1-5, is DVKVTQSSRYLVKRTGEKVFLECVQDMDHENMFWYRQDPGLGLRLIYFSYDVKMKEKGDIPEGYSVSREKKERFSLILESASTNQTSMYLCASSPGPTGPGGQPQHFGDGTRLSIL.

The chain combines TRBV15 with TRBJ2-2; TRBD2 matches at 7 bases. V dropped 11 bases and J dropped 0; count of bases not matched to a gene: 9. Germline CDR1 reads LNHNV; CDR2 reads YYDKDF (reference sequence). The CDR3 totals 15 residues. CDR3 in amino acids: CAATSAGPNTGELFF. In DNA, the CDR3 is TGTGCCGCCACCTCAGCGGGACCGAACACCGGGGAGCTGTTTTTT. Looking up the rest from reference TRBV15 and TRBJ2-2 gives the full variable domain: DAMVIQNPRYQVTQFGKPVTLSCSQTLNHNVMYWYQQKSSQAPKLLFHYYDKDFNNEADTPDNFQSRRPNTSFCFLDIRSPGLGDTAMYLCAATSAGPNTGELFFGEGSRLTVL.

The chain recombines TRBV28 with TRBJ2-7; 10 bases are a match to TRBD2. The V and J ends lost 7 bases and 3 bases, in that order; junction bases with no gene match: 18. Germline CDR1 MDHEN, CDR2 SYDVKM. There are 18 residues in the CDR3. The CDR3 region is CASTPPGQGLARIYEQYF. The CDR3 DNA is TGTGCCAGCACCCCGCCAGGACAGGGACTAGCGAGGATCTACGAGCAGTACTTC. Filled out from reference TRBV28 and TRBJ2-7, the complete variable domain reads DVKVTQSSRYLVKRTGEKVFLECVQDMDHENMFWYRQDPGLGLRLIYFSYDVKMKEKGDIPEGYSVSREKKERFSLILESASTNQTSMYLCASTPPGQGLARIYEQYFGPGTRLTVT.

This sequence joins TRBV15 and TRBJ1-1; D unresolved. In germline, CDR1 is LNHNV, CDR2 YYDKDF (reference sequence). V lost 1 base and J lost 3, with 12 bases in between. This CDR3 spans 15 amino acids. The CDR3 loop is CATSRGLSIDTEAFF. The CDR3 nucleotides are TGTGCCACCAGCAGAGGTCTATCCATCGACACTGAAGCTTTCTTT.

The chain employs TRBV27 and TRBJ2-7; D not certain. Germline V gives CDR1 MNHEY, CDR2 SMNVEV (reference sequence). The CDR3 covers 15 residues. Trimming cost V 6 bases and J 0 bases, with 15 bases left between them. This CDR3 is CASSSRIPSSYEQYF. The CDR3 bases are TGTGCCAGCAGCTCCCGAATCCCCAGCTCCTACGAGCAGTACTTC.

The table lists this clone with a count of one. The chain has TRBV4-2 and TRBJ2-7; a weak D match, TRBD2 (6 bases). The germline V gene has CDR1 LGHNA and CDR2 YNFKEQ. This CDR3 has 17 amino acids. The germline V and J ends were trimmed by 1 base and 2 bases, with 18 bases remaining between them. The CDR3 loop reads CASSQVMFAGLPYEQYF. As DNA, the CDR3 is TGTGCCAGCAGCCAAGTTATGTTCGCGGGACTCCCCTACGAGCAGTACTTC.

This chain connects TRBV9 to TRBJ2-2; 9 bases align to TRBD2. After removal of 3 bases from V and 0 bases from J, the junction contained 3 bases not matched to a gene. The CDR3 is made up of 16 amino acids. CDR1 is SGDLS, CDR2 YYNGEE, per germline. CDR3 DNA: TGTGCCAGCAGCGCCCGACTAGCGGCGAACACCGGGGAGCTGTTTTTT. It specifies CASSARLAANTGELFF.

The table lists this clone with a few counts. V gene TRBV19 combines with J gene TRBJ2-7; TRBD2 agrees at 7 bases. This CDR3 contains 17 residues. V was pared by 2 bases and J by 5 bases, with 15 bases of the junction left unmatched. The germline gives CDR1 LNHDA, CDR2 SQIVND (reference sequence). CDR3 bases: TGTGCCAGTAGTATAAAGGGTCGCGGGAGAAGGCTCGACGAGCAGTACTTC. This sequence encodes CASSIKGRGRRLDEQYF.

The rearrangement uses TRBV7-2 and TRBJ2-1; 7 nucleotides align to TRBD2. CDR1 SGHTA and CDR2 FQGNSA come from the germline V gene. The CDR3 covers 15 residues. The ends lost 5 bases at V and 1 base at J; junction bases unmatched: 5. CDR3 nucleotide sequence: TGTGCCAGCAGCGTGCTAGCGGATTCCTACAATGAGCAGTTCTTC. It encodes CASSVLADSYNEQFF.

This clone was found a few times. The chain is built from TRBV19 and TRBJ1-5; TRBD1 agrees at 9 bases. Germline assignment: CDR1 LNHDA and CDR2 SQIVND (reference sequence). The J segment lost 4 bases and the V segment lost 5 bases, leaving 3 bases of the junction unmatched. The CDR3 has 14 amino acids. The CDR3 spells CASSLGQGNQPQHF. The DNA for the CDR3 is TGTGCCAGTAGTTTAGGACAGGGGAATCAGCCCCAGCATTTT.

This chain joins TRBV5-1 and TRBJ2-1; 9 bases match TRBD1. Germline CDR1 and CDR2: SGHRS and YFSETQ. This CDR3 has 15 amino acids. V lost 4 bases and J lost 2; bases outside the gene matches: 4. The CDR3 protein is CASSLTGGPYNEQFF. The CDR3 DNA sequence: TGCGCCAGCAGCCTGACAGGGGGACCCTACAATGAGCAGTTCTTC.

V and J are TRBV6-5 and TRBJ1-2; 8 nucleotides align to TRBD1. Unmatched junction bases numbered 8, after V lost 5 bases and J lost 6 bases. The CDR3 consists of 14 residues. The germline V gene has CDR1 MNHEY and CDR2 SVGAGI. The CDR3 DNA reads TGTGCCAGCAGTCGGACGACAGGGGAGAATGGCTACACCTTC. Its translation: CASSRTTGENGYTF.

The genes are TRBV14 and TRBJ2-7; no clear D gene. With 0 bases removed from V and 4 bases from J, the gap between germline ends came to 19 bases. Germline assignment: CDR1 SGHDN and CDR2 FVKESK. CDR3 length: 17 residues. The chain's CDR3 is CASSQDGSTSHPYEQYF. The CDR3, as DNA: TGTGCCAGCAGCCAAGATGGTTCGACAAGTCACCCATACGAGCAGTACTTC.

In DNA form, the CDR3 reads TGCGCCAGCAGCCAAGAACCAGGGCCGAATCAGCCCCAGCATTTT. Residues: CASSQEPGPNQPQHF. The rearrangement joins TRBV4-1 to TRBJ1-5, with a possible D match to TRBD1 (5 bases). Germline V gene lookup returns CDR1 MGHRA and CDR2 YSYEKL. This CDR3 has 15 residues. Trimming shortened V by 0 bases and J by 4 bases, and 10 bases separated the two germline ends.